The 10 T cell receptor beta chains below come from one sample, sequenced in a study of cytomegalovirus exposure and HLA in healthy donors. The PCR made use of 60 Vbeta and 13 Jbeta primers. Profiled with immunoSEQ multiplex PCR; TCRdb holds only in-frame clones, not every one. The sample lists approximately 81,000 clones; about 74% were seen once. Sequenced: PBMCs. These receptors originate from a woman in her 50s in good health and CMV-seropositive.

The CDR3 DNA follows: TGTGCCAGCAGCCGCAGACAGGCTGACTCCTACAATGAGCAGTTCTTC. Amino acids: CASSRRQADSYNEQFF. The chain has TRBV7-9 and TRBJ2-1; D might be TRBD1 (6 bases). The germline gives CDR1 SEHNR, CDR2 FQNEAQ (reference sequence). Deletions cut 5 bases from V and 0 bases from J, with 14 bases between. The CDR3 spans 16 residues.

The CDR3 coding sequence is TGCGCCAGCAGCTTGTGGAGTACGGGACAGGGTCGGTTCTACGAGCAGTACTTC. Amino acid sequence: CASSLWSTGQGRFYEQYF. The rearrangement joins TRBV5-1 to TRBJ2-7, with 9 nucleotides matching TRBD1. CDR1 is SGHRS and CDR2 is YFSETQ in the germline V gene. This CDR3 region has 18 residues. V lost 1 base to trimming and J lost 3 bases; unmatched junction nucleotides: 14.

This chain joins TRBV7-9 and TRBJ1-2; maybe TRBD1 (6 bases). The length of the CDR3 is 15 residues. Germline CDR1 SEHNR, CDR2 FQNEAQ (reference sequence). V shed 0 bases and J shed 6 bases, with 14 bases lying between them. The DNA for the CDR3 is TGTGCCAGCAGCTTAGCGGGGGCGAACAAACATGGCTACACCTTC. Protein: CASSLAGANKHGYTF.

The CDR3 DNA reads TGTGCCAGCAGTGCAGGAGGGACTAATGAAAAACTGTTTTTT. Translating gives CASSAGGTNEKLFF. The chain joins TRBV6-4 to TRBJ1-4; D gene unclear. Per the germline V gene, CDR1 is MRHNA and CDR2 is SNTAGT. Trimming pared 4 bases from V and 2 bases from J, leaving 8 bases between. This CDR3 comprises 14 residues.

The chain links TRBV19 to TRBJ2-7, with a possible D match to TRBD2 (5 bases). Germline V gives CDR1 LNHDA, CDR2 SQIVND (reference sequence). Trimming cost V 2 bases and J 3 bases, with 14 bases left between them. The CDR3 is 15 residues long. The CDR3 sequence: CASSIRTDEGYEQYF. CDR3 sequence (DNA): TGTGCCAGTAGTATACGGACCGACGAGGGCTACGAGCAGTACTTC.

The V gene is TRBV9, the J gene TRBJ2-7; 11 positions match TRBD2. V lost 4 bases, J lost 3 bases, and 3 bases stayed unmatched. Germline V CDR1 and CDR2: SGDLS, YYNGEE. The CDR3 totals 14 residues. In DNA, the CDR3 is TGTGCCAGCAGCTTCGGGACTAGCGGCTACGAGCAGTACTTC. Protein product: CASSFGTSGYEQYF.

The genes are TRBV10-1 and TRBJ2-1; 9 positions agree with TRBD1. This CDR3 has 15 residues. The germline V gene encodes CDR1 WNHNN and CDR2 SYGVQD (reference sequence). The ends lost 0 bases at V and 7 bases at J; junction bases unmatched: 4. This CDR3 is CASSESRQGENEQFF. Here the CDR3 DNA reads TGCGCCAGCAGTGAGTCTAGACAGGGGGAAAATGAGCAGTTCTTC.

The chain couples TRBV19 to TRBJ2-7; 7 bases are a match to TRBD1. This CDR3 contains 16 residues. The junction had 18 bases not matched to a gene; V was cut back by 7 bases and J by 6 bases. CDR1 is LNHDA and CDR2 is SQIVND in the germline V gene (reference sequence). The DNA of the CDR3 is TGTGCCAGTAAAGGTTATGCGACAGGGACAGCCAGCGAGCAGTACTTC. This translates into CASKGYATGTASEQYF.

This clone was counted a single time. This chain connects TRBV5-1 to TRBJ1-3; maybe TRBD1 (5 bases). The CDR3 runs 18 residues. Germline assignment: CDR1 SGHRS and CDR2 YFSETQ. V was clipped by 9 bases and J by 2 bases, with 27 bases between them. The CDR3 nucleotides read TGCGCCACCACCCCAACCGACAGCCTCGTGGGCGCTGGAAACACCATATATTTT. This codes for CATTPTDSLVGAGNTIYF.

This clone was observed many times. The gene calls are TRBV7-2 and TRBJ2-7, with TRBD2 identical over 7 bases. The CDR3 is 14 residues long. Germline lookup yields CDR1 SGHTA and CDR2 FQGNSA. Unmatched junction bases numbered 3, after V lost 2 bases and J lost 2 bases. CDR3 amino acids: CASSLTGGTYEQYF. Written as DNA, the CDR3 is TGTGCCAGCAGCTTAACGGGGGGAACCTACGAGCAGTACTTC.